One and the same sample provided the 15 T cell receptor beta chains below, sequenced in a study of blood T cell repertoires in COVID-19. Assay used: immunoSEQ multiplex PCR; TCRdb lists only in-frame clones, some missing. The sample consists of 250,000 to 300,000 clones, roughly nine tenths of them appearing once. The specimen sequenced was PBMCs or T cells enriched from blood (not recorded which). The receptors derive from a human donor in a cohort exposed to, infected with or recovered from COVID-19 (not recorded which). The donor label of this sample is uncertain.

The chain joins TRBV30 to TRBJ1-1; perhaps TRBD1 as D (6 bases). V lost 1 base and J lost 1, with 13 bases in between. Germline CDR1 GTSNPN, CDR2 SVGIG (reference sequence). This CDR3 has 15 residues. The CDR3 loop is CAWSEGVRGNTEAFF. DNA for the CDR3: TGTGCCTGGAGTGAGGGGGTGAGGGGGAACACTGAAGCTTTCTTT.

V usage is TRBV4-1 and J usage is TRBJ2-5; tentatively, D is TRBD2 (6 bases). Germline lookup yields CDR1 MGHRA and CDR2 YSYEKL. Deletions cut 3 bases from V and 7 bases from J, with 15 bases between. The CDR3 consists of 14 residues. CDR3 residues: CASSQGEVGGTQYF. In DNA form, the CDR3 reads TGCGCCAGCAGCCAGGGGGAAGTGGGAGGGACCCAGTACTTC.

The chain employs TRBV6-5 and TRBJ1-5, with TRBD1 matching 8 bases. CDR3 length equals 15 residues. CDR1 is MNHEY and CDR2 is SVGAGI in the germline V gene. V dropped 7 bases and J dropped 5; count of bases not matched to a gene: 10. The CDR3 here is CASIMDRAFDQPQHF. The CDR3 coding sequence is TGTGCCAGCATCATGGACAGGGCGTTTGATCAGCCCCAGCATTTT.

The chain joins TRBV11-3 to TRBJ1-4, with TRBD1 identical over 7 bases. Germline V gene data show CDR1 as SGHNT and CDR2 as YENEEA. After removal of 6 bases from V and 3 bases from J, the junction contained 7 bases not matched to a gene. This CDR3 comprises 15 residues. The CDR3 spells CASSVSGTANEKLFF. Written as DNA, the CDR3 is TGTGCCAGCAGTGTGTCCGGGACAGCTAATGAAAAACTGTTTTTT.

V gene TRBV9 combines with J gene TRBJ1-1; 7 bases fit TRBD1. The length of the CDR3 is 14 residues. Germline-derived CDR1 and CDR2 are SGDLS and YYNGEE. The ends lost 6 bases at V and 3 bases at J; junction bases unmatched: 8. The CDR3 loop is CASNRGGADTEAFF. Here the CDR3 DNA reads TGTGCCAGCAATCGAGGGGGCGCAGACACTGAAGCTTTCTTT.

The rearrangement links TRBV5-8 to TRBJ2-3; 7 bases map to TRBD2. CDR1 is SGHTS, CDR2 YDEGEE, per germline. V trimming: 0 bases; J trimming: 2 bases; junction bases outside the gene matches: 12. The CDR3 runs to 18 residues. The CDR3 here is CASSLAASGLPTTDTQYF. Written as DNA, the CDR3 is TGTGCCAGCAGCTTGGCGGCTAGCGGATTGCCAACCACAGATACGCAGTATTTT.

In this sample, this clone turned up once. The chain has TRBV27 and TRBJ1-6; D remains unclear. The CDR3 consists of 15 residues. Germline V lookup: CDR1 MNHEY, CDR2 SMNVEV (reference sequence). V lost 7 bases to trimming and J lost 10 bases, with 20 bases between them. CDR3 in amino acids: CASKTDREEGSPLHF. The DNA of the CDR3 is TGTGCCAGCAAAACTGATCGGGAGGAGGGATCACCCCTCCACTTT.

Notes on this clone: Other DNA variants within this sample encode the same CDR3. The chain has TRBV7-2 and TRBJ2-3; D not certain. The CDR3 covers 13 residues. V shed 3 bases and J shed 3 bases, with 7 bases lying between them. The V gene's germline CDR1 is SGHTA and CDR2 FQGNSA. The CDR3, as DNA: TGTGCCAGCAGCTTTCAGGATACAGATACGCAGTATTTT. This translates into CASSFQDTDTQYF.

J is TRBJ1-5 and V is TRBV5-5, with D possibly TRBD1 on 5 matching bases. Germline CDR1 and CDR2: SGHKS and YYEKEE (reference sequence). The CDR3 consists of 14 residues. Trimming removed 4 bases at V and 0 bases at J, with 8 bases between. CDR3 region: CASSPGSSNQPQHF. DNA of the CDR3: TGTGCCAGCAGCCCAGGGTCTAGCAATCAGCCCCAGCATTTT.

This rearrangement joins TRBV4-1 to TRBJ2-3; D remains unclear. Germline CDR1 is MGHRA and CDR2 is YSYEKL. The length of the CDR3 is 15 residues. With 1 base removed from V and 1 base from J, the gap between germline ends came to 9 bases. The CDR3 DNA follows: TGCGCCAGCAGCCAAGGGCACCAAGGCACAGATACGCAGTATTTT. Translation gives CASSQGHQGTDTQYF.

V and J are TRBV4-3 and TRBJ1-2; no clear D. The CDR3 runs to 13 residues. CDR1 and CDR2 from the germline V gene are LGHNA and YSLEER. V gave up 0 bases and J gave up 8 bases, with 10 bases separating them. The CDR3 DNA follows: TGCGCCAGCAGCCAAGAATCCAGTAAAGGCTACACCTTC. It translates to CASSQESSKGYTF.

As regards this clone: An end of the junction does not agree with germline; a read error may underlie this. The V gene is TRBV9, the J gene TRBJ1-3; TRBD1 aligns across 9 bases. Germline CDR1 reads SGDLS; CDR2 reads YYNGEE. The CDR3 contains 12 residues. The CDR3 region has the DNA TGTGCCAGCAGCCGAATTGGGACAGGGTTGAATTTT. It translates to CASSRIGTGLNF. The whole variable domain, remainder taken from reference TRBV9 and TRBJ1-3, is DSGVTQTPKHLITATGQRVTLRCSPRSGDLSVYWYQQSLDQGLQFLIQYYNGEERAKGNILERFSAQQFPDLHSELNLSSLELGDSALYFCASSRIGTGLNFGEGSWLTVV.

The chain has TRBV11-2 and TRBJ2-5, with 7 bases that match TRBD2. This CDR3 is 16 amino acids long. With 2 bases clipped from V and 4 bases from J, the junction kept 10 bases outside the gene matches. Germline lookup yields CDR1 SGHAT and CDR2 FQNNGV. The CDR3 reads CASSLREVEQGETQYF. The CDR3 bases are TGTGCCAGCAGCTTACGGGAGGTAGAGCAGGGAGAGACCCAGTACTTC.

CDR3: CAWSVGQGSFDEQYF. For the CDR3, the DNA is TGTGCCTGGAGTGTGGGACAGGGCAGTTTCGACGAGCAGTACTTC. The V call is TRBV30, the J call TRBJ2-7; 9 positions match TRBD1. The CDR3 length is 15 residues. J gave up 5 bases and V 0 bases, and 8 bases lay outside the gene matches. The germline gives CDR1 GTSNPN, CDR2 SVGIG (reference sequence).

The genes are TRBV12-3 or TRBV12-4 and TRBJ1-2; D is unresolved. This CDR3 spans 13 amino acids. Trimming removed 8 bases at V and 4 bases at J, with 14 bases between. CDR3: CASADTESYGYTF. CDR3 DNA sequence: TGTGCCAGCGCCGACACCGAGTCCTATGGCTACACCTTC.